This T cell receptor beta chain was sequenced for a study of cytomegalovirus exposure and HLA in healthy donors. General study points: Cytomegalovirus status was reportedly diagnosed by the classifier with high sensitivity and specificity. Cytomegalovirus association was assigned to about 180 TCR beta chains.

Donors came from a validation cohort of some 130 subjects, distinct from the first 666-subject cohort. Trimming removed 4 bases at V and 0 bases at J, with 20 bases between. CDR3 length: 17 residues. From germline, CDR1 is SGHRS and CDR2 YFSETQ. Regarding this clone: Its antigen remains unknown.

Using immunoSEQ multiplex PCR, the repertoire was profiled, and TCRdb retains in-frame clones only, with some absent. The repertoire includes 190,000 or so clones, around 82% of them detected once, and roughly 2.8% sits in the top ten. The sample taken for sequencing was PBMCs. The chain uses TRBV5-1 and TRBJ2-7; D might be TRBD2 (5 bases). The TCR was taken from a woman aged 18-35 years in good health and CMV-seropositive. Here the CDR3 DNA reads TGCGCCAGCAGCCCCGGGGTAGGGAGCGGCCTCTCCTACGAGCAGTACTTC. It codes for CASSPGVGSGLSYEQYF.